This T cell receptor (beta chain) is drawn from a study of patients and donors after allogeneic stem cell transplantation. Germline loops: CDR1 PRHDT, CDR2 FYEKMQ (reference sequence). The length of the CDR3 is 17 residues. The germline V and J ends were trimmed by 1 base and 2 bases, with 12 bases remaining between them. Using its own MiXCR run on the RT-PCR reads, TCRdb lists one record per CDR3 protein. The sample lists approximately 57,000 distinct CDR3 sequences, about an eighth occurring once. The TCR comes from a human donor who was either an allogeneic HSCT recipient or a stem cell or donor lymphocyte infusion donor (not recorded which). It is not recorded whose cells these are; they may come from a transplant donor. Sequencing was carried out using blood, either unsorted or a sorted T cell fraction (not recorded which). The rearrangement uses TRBV13 and TRBJ2-6; D not certain. The CDR3 here is CASSLVSVSPGANVLTF. The DNA for the CDR3 is TGTGCCAGCAGCTTAGTCAGCGTGAGCCCTGGGGCCAACGTCCTGACTTTC.